This T cell receptor (beta chain) was observed in a study of T-cell memory formation after mild COVID-19. A single record per CDR3 protein comes from TCRdb applying MiXCR to the 5' RACE reads. The sample has fewer than 60,000 distinct CDR3 sequences; 27% are singletons. This clonotype was seen more than once but under ten times. The CDR3 is made up of 18 amino acids. With 4 bases clipped from V and 4 bases from J, the junction kept 14 bases outside the gene matches. The germline V gene has CDR1 LNHDA and CDR2 SQIVND (reference sequence). This chain connects TRBV19 to TRBJ2-5; 11 bases fit TRBD1. The TCR originated in a man aged 18 to 35 who had mild COVID-19 (a few samples of this study predate the infection). Cell type and time point are not known. The sequencing input was PBMCs or a T cell subset sorted from them (not recorded which). CDR3 sequence reads: CASSNLSGTGGRRETQYF. CDR3 in DNA: TGTGCCAGTAGTAACCTTTCCGGGACAGGGGGTCGACGAGAGACCCAGTACTTC.